The sequence of this T cell receptor (beta chain) was determined in a study of T cell responses to AZD1222 COVID-19 vaccine. Trimming shortened V by 1 base and J by 5 bases, and 21 bases separated the two germline ends. This CDR3 is built from 18 residues. CDR1 and CDR2 (germline): LGHDT, YNNKEL (reference sequence). Produced via immunoSEQ multiplex PCR; TCRdb's table is partial and in-frame only. The table has around 140,000 clones, roughly nine tenths seen once; the top ten hold 6.3%. The source material was peripheral blood, sampled on day 0 of AZD1222 vaccination. This TCR was sampled from an adult in good health. The chain joins TRBV3-1 (or the pseudogene TRBV3-2) to TRBJ2-1, with D possibly matching TRBD2 (6 bases). The chain's CDR3 is CASSQVDGGLTRHNEQFF. CDR3 DNA: TGTGCCAGCAGCCAAGTGGACGGGGGACTTACTAGGCACAATGAGCAGTTCTTC.